Presented here are 14 T cell receptor beta chains from one specimen sequenced in a study of spatial heterogeneity in lung cancer. Whole-study findings and limits: Tracking of tumor mutation counts was seen in expanded intratumoral alpha and beta TCR counts.

TCRdb used MiXCR to reprocess the 5' RACE reads, holding one entry per CDR3 protein. The sample lists fewer than 3,500 distinct CDR3 sequences, approximately 10% seen once, with roughly 8% in the top ten. The time point: sample taken at primary tumor resection. Their specific antigens are unknown. The sample here was lung tumor tissue, taken at surgery. These receptors originate from a female donor with early-stage non-small cell lung cancer.

Many counts were recorded for this clonotype. V and J are TRBV29-1 and TRBJ1-2; D may be TRBD1 (6 bases). V was shortened by 7 bases and J by 7 bases, with 13 bases between the two germline ends. The CDR3 totals 11 residues. Looked up from germline, CDR1 is SQVTM and CDR2 is ANQGSEA. The CDR3 loop is CSGETGSGYTF. CDR3 nucleotides: TGCAGCGGGGAAACAGGGAGTGGCTACACCTTC. Supplemented by reference TRBV29-1 and TRBJ1-2, the full variable domain reads SAVISQKPSRDICQRGTSLTIQCQVDSQVTMMFWYRQQPGQSLTLIATANQGSEATYESGFVIDKFPISRPNLTFSTLTVSNMSPEDSSIYLCSGETGSGYTFGSGTRLTVV.

The V gene is TRBV7-8, the J gene TRBJ2-5; TRBD2 matches at 9 bases. The length of the CDR3 is 16 residues. Trimming cost V 3 bases and J 0 bases; bases outside gene matches: 5. Looked up from germline, CDR1 is SGHVS and CDR2 is FQNEAQ. The CDR3 region has the DNA TGTGCCAGCAGCTTTAAACTAGCGGGTAACCAAGAGACCCAGTACTTC. Translated, it gives CASSFKLAGNQETQYF.

This clonotype is judged medium-sized. The rearrangement uses TRBV4-1 and TRBJ2-5; 15 positions agree with TRBD2. The CDR3 is made up of 19 amino acids. The junction had 8 bases not matched to a gene; V was cut back by 3 bases and J by 0 bases. The germline V gene has CDR1 MGHRA and CDR2 YSYEKL. The CDR3, as DNA: TGCGCCAGCAGCCATCCTGGACTAGCGGGGGGGCCTGACCAAGAGACCCAGTACTTC. Its translation: CASSHPGLAGGPDQETQYF.

The chain joins TRBV20-1 to TRBJ2-3, with D perhaps TRBD2 (6 bases). CDR3 length: 13 amino acids. The V and J ends lost 5 bases and 4 bases respectively, with 13 bases between them. Germline assignment: CDR1 DFQATT and CDR2 SNEGSKA (reference sequence). This chain's CDR3 is CSAPWGVADTQYF. The CDR3 region has the DNA TGCAGTGCTCCCTGGGGGGTTGCAGATACGCAGTATTTT.

This clonotype is labeled medium-sized. The chain links TRBV28 to TRBJ2-4, with 10 bases identical to TRBD1. CDR3 length: 19 amino acids. Germline CDR1 reads MDHEN; CDR2 reads SYDVKM. The ends lost 7 bases at V and 5 bases at J; junction bases unmatched: 20. The CDR3 spells CASKNSGTGVFGVENIQYF. CDR3 coding DNA: TGTGCCAGCAAAAACTCCGGGACAGGGGTGTTTGGGGTCGAAAACATTCAGTACTTC.

At least ten counts were recorded for this clonotype. This chain connects TRBV12-3 or TRBV12-4 to TRBJ2-2; D remains unclear. The CDR3 covers 14 residues. Between the trimmed V and J ends, which lost 3 bases and 1 base, there was a span of 6 bases. This CDR3 is CASSFRENTGELFF. In DNA, the CDR3 is TGTGCCAGCAGTTTTCGAGAGAACACCGGGGAGCTGTTTTTT.

By sample fraction, this clonotype is large (0.1 to 1%). This chain joins TRBV18 and TRBJ1-6; D may be TRBD1 (5 bases). Germline V lookup: CDR1 KGHSH, CDR2 LQKENI. The CDR3 loop spans 14 amino acids. V dropped 3 bases and J dropped 7 bases, with 10 bases sitting between them. The CDR3 reads CASSPAGRNSPLHF. The CDR3 DNA follows: TGTGCCAGCTCACCGGCAGGGAGGAATTCACCCCTCCACTTT.

In its sample, this clonotype is large. The rearrangement uses TRBV2 and TRBJ2-7; D might be TRBD1 or TRBD2, each matching 6 bases. This CDR3 contains 13 residues. CDR1 SNHLY and CDR2 FYNNEI come from the germline V gene. Between the trimmed V and J ends, which lost 2 bases and 7 bases, there was a span of 12 bases. CDR3 region: CASSEPGGSEQYV. CDR3 nucleotides: TGTGCCAGCAGTGAACCCGGGGGCTCTGAGCAGTACGTC.

This clonotype is labeled as medium-sized (0.01 to 0.1%). V gene TRBV7-9 combines with J gene TRBJ2-1; 14 bases are a match to TRBD2. The CDR3 length is 15 residues. Looked up from germline, CDR1 is SEHNR and CDR2 is FQNEAQ (reference sequence). Trimming cost V 3 bases and J 8 bases; bases outside gene matches: 3. The CDR3, as DNA: TGTGCCAGCAGCTTCGGGACTAGCGGGAGCCATGAGCAGTTCTTC. It encodes CASSFGTSGSHEQFF.

This clonotype showed up many times. As DNA, the CDR3 is TGCAGTGCTGGAGCCGGGACAGGGGATGAAAAACTGTTTTTT. Amino acid sequence: CSAGAGTGDEKLFF. The rearrangement links TRBV20-1 to TRBJ1-4; 10 nucleotides agree with TRBD1. The germline gives CDR1 DFQATT, CDR2 SNEGSKA (reference sequence). This CDR3 has 14 amino acids. J was trimmed by 6 bases and V by 5 bases; bases with no gene match: 6.

This clonotype is termed medium-sized. The chain couples TRBV4-3 to TRBJ2-6; D remains ambiguous. There are 15 residues in the CDR3. CDR1 LGHNA and CDR2 YSLEER come from the germline V gene. The V and J ends lost 5 bases and 3 bases respectively, with 11 bases between them. The CDR3 DNA follows: TGCGCCAGCAGCAAAGGAGTAGTTGGGGCCAACGTCCTGACTTTC. It specifies CASSKGVVGANVLTF.

This clonotype was seen a few times. This CDR3 is CSVAGLAGALGGETQYF. As DNA, the CDR3 is TGCAGCGTTGCAGGACTAGCGGGAGCCTTGGGAGGAGAGACCCAGTACTTC. This sequence joins TRBV29-1 and TRBJ2-5; 13 bases line up with TRBD2. The germline V gene encodes CDR1 SQVTM and CDR2 ANQGSEA. The CDR3 is 17 amino acids. Trimming removed 4 bases from V and 4 bases from J; junction bases left unmatched: 12.

This clonotype is deemed medium-sized. The chain joins TRBV7-2 to TRBJ2-1; 11 bases line up with TRBD2. CDR1 SGHTA and CDR2 FQGNSA come from the germline V gene. This CDR3 is built from 15 residues. Trimming took 1 base from V and 8 from J; bases not matched to a gene: 4. In nucleotides, the CDR3 is TGTGCCAGCAGCTTAGGGTCTAGCGGGGGGTATGAGCAGTTCTTC. The encoded protein is CASSLGSSGGYEQFF.

This clonotype appeared many times. The chain carries TRBV10-3 and TRBJ1-3; possible D gene TRBD1, 5 bases. CDR1 and CDR2 from the germline V gene are ENHRY and SYGVKD. V lost 4 bases, J lost 4 bases, and 17 bases lay in between. CDR3 length equals 16 residues. The CDR3 nucleotides read TGTGCCATCAGTGGTGACAGATGGGAGCTCGGAAACACCATATATTTT. Translation: CAISGDRWELGNTIYF.